The sequence of this T cell receptor beta chain was determined in a study of T cell responses to AZD1222 COVID-19 vaccine. Germline CDR1 and CDR2: SGHNT and YYREEE (reference sequence). The CDR3 has 14 residues. V gave up 5 bases and J gave up 9 bases, with 18 bases separating them. Method: immunoSEQ multiplex PCR; TCRdb's copy keeps in-frame clones and lacks some. The sample holds fewer than 85,000 clones, about 88% seen once. The rearrangement joins TRBV5-4 to TRBJ2-4, with D tentatively TRBD1 or TRBD2 (5 bases each). The clonotype originates from an adult in good health. The specimen was peripheral blood, collected on day 0 of AZD1222 vaccination. The CDR3 DNA sequence: TGTGCCAGCAGTCCCCCGGGACCATATTCCATTCAGTACTTC. Translated, it gives CASSPPGPYSIQYF.